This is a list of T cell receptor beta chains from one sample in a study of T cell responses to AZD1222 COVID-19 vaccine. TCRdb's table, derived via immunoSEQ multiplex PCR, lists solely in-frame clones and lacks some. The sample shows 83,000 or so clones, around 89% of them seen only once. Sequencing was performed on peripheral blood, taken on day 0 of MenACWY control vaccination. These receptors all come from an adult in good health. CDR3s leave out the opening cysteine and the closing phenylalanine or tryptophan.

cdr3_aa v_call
SVDRQGLGNNYGYT TRBV29-1
ASSVQRNFYGYT TRBV6-2/TRBV6-3
ASSIVTGVRSGANVLT TRBV19
ASSLSAGEQY TRBV7-9
ASTYGRPDYGNEQF TRBV2
ASSLGAETGYNSPLH TRBV7-2
ASSWGLGYEQY TRBV19
ASSQDPSGSRDTQY TRBV4-3
AWLPYSSYNSPLH TRBV30
ASSQDPSRQGIRGYT TRBV4-3
AISHGGHKGQNTEAF TRBV10-3
ASSRRNQDETQY TRBV4-2
ASSQDRLAGARTGELF TRBV4-1
ASSSQRQGTEAF TRBV7-2
ASSPLPGQGSGANVLT TRBV4-1
ASSERTEAF TRBV2
ASSYGRPDEQY TRBV18
AWRGLAGESSEQY TRBV30
ASSPPAGYNEKLF TRBV18
ASRPRGQAGSPLH TRBV7-2
ASRPIGNTEAF TRBV12-3/TRBV12-4
ASRSPSSNEAF TRBV7-8
ASSSGTVLYEQY TRBV28
ASRDYSNQPQH TRBV28
ASSPTDPSGSPYNEQF TRBV7-3
ASSENRGSTDTQY TRBV6-1
ASSRHPTGSYEQY TRBV3-1/TRBV3-2
ASSFFGGNQPQH TRBV27
ASSLPILFSSRNTGELF TRBV7-2
SVEVFEQDH TRBV29-1
ASSLEEGLDQPQH TRBV7-8
ATSAMGQGTDTQY TRBV24-1
ASSEAEGTLLGELF TRBV6-1
ASSWDRGRINYGYT TRBV7-9
ASRGVSNQPQH TRBV10-3
ASTGTGLSEKLF TRBV2
ASTQGFTEAF TRBV6-6
ASSAQGVPGEKLF TRBV28
ASSTTVNTEAF TRBV28
ASSIADLMNTEAF TRBV19
SVELAGVGYT TRBV29-1
SVSGTALYNEQF TRBV29-1
ASSYSFGGRTSTDTQY TRBV6-2/TRBV6-3